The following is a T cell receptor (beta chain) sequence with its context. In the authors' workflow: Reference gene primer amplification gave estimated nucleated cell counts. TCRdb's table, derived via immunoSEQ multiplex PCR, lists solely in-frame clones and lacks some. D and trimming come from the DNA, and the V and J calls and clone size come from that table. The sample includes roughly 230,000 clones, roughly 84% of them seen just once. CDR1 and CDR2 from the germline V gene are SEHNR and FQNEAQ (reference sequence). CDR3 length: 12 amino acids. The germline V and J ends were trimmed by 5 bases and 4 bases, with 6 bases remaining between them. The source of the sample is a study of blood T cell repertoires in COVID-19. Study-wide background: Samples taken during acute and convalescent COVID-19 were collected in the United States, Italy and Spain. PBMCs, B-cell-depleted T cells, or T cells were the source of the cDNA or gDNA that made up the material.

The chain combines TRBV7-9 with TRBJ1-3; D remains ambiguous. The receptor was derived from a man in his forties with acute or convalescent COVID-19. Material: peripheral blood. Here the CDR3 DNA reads TGTGCCAGCAGCCCCCTCGGAAACACCATATATTTT. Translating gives CASSPLGNTIYF. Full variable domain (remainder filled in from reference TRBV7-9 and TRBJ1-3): DTGVSQNPRHKITKRGQNVTFRCDPISEHNRLYWYRQTLGQGPEFLTYFQNEAQLEKSRLLSDRFSAERPKGSFSTLEIQRTEQGDSAMYLCASSPLGNTIYFGEGSWLTVV.